What follows describes a single TCR beta chain. The sample is drawn from a study of T cells in Graves' hyperthyroidism and ophthalmopathy. Study-level background: Blood from the periphery was taken at initial diagnosis, before any treatment.

This CDR3 is built from 17 residues. Trimming took 0 bases from V and 1 from J, leaving 15 bases between them. From germline, CDR1 is SEHNR and CDR2 FQNEAQ (reference sequence). Diagnoses used clinical symptoms, serum thyroxine and TRAb, thyroid ultrasound and orbital computed tomography. There were TCR beta CDR3 regions amplified from RNA transcripts. An initial round of RT-PCR targeting the TCR CDR3 relied on the HTBI primer set. TCRdb re-analysed the multiplex PCR reads in MiXCR, keeping a single row per CDR3 protein. Of approximately 420,000 distinct CDR3 sequences in the sample, 15% were seen once.

The TCR sequence derives from a woman between 25 and 40 years old with Graves' hyperthyroidism. The sample consisted of blood. This chain joins TRBV7-9 and TRBJ2-5, with unresolved D. Here the CDR3 reads CASSLAIGGVFQETQYF. CDR3 nucleotides: TGTGCCAGCAGCTTAGCGATTGGCGGAGTATTCCAAGAGACCCAGTACTTC.